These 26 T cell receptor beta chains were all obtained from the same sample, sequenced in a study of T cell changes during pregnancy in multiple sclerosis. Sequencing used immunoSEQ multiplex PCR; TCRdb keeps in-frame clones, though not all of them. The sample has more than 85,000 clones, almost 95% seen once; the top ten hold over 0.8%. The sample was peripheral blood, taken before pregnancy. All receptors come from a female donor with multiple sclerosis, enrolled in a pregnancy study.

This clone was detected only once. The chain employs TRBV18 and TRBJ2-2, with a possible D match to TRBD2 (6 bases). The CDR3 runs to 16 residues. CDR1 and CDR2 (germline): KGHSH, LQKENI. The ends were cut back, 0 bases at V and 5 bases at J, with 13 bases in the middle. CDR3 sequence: CASSPPGGSATGELFF. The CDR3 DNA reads TGTGCCAGCTCACCACCGGGGGGTTCCGCAACCGGGGAGCTGTTTTTT.

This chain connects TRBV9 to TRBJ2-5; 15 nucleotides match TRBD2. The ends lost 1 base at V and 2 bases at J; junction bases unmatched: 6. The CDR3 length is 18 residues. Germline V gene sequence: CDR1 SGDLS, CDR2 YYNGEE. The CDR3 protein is CASSVSGTSGRNQETQYF. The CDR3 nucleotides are TGTGCCAGCAGCGTATCCGGGACTAGCGGGAGGAATCAAGAGACCCAGTACTTC.

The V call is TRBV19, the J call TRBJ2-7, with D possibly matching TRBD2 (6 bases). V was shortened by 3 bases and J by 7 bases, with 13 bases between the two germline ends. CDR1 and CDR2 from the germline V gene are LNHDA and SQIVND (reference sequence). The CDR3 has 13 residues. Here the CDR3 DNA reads TGTGCCAGTAGTATTACCAGGGCGGGGGAGCAGTACTTC. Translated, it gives CASSITRAGEQYF.

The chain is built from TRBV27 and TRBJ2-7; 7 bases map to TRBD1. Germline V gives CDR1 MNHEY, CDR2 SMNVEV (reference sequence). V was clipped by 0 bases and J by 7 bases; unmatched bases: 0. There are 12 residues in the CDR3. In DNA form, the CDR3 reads TGTGCCAGCAGTTTATCGGACAGGGAGCAGTACTTC. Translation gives CASSLSDREQYF.

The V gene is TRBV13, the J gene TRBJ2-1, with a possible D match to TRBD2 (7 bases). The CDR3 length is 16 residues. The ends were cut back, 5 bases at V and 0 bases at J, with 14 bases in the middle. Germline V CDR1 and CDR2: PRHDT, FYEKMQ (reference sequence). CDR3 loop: CASSPGGRSSYNEQFF. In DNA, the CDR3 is TGTGCCAGCAGCCCCGGGGGGCGGAGCTCCTACAATGAGCAGTTCTTC.

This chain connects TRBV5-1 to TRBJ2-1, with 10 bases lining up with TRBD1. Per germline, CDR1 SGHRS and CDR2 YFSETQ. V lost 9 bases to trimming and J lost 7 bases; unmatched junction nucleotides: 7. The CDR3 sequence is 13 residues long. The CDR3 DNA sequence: TGCGCCACGGGAGGGGACAGGGGTAATGAGCAGTTCTTC. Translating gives CATGGDRGNEQFF.

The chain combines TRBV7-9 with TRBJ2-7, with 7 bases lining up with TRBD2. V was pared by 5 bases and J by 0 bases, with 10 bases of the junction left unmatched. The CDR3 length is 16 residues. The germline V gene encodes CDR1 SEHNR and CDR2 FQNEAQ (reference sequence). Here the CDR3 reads CASSPPGGGSSYEQYF. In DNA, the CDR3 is TGTGCCAGCAGCCCCCCCGGCGGGGGAAGCTCCTACGAGCAGTACTTC.

CDR3 residues: CASSLEGAFGNEQFF. The CDR3 bases are TGTGCCAGCAGCTTAGAAGGGGCTTTCGGCAATGAGCAGTTCTTC. J is TRBJ2-1 and V is TRBV11-3; D is perhaps TRBD1 (5 bases). This CDR3 spans 15 amino acids. V dropped 0 bases and J dropped 6 bases, with 12 bases sitting between them. CDR1 is SGHNT, CDR2 YENEEA, per germline.

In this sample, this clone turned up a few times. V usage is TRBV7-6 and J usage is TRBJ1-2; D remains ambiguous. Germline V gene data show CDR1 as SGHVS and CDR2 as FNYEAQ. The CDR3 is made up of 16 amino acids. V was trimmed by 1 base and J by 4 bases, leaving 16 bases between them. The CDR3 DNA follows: TGTGCCAGCAGCTTAGGGCCGTTTCGTGGCCCCTATGGCTACACCTTC. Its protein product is CASSLGPFRGPYGYTF.

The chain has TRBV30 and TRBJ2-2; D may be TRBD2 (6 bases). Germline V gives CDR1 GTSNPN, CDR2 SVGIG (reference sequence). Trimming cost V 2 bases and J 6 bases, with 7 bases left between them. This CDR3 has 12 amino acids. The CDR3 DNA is TGTGCCTGGAGTTCGGGGGCCGGGGAGCTGTTTTTT. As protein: CAWSSGAGELFF.

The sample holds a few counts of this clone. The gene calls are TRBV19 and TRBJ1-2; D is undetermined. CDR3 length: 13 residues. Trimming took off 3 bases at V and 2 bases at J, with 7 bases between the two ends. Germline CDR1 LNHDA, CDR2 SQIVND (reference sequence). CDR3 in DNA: TGTGCCAGTAGTATGGGAGGGAACTATGGCTACACCTTC. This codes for CASSMGGNYGYTF.

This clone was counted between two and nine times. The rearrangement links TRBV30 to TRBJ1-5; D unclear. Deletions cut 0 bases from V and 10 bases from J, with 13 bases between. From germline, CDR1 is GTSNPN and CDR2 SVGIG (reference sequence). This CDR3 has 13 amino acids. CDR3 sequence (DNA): TGTGCCTGGAGTGTTGGGAGGGAAGAACCCCAGCATTTT. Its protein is CAWSVGREEPQHF. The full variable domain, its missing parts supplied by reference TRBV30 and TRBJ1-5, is SQTIHQWPATLVQPVGSPLSLECTVEGTSNPNLYWYRQAAGRGLQLLFYSVGIGQISSEVPQNLSASRPQDRQFILSSKKLLLSDSGFYLCAWSVGREEPQHFGDGTRLSIL.

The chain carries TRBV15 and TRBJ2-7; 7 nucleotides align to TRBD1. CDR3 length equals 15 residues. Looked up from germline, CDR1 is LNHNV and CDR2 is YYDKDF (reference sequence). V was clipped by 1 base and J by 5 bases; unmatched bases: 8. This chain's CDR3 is CATSRGTGQAHEQYF. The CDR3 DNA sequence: TGTGCCACCAGCAGAGGGACAGGACAGGCCCACGAGCAGTACTTC.

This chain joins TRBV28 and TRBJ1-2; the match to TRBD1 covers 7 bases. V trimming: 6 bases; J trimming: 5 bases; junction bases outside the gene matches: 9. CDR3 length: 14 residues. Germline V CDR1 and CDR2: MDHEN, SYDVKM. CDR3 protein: CASRYFGTAYGYTF. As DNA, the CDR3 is TGTGCCAGCAGATACTTCGGGACAGCGTATGGCTACACCTTC.

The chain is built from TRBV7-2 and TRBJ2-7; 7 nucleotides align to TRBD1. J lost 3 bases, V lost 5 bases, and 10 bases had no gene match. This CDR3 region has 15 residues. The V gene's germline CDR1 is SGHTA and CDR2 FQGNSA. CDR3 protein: CASSLSLAGGYEQYF. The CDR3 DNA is TGTGCCAGCAGCCTTAGCCTCGCAGGGGGCTACGAGCAGTACTTC.

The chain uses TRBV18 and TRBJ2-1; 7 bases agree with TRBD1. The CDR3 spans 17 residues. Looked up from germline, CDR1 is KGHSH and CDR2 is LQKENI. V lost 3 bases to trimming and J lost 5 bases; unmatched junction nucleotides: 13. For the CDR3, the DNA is TGTGCCAGCTCACCGAGGTTCCAGGACAGGCGACACAATGAGCAGTTCTTC. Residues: CASSPRFQDRRHNEQFF. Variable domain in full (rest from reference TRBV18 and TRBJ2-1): NAGVMQNPRHLVRRRGQEARLRCSPMKGHSHVYWYRQLPEEGLKFMVYLQKENIIDESGMPKERFSAEFPKEGPSILRIQQVVRGDSAAYFCASSPRFQDRRHNEQFFGPGTRLTVL.

The CDR3 loop reads CASSMSGRVQETQYF. Written as DNA, the CDR3 is TGTGCCAGCAGCATGAGCGGGAGGGTCCAAGAGACCCAGTACTTC. This chain uses TRBV6-5 with TRBJ2-5; 10 nucleotides match TRBD2. Germline values: CDR1 MNHEY, CDR2 SVGAGI. V shed 6 bases, J shed 1 base, and the junction held 5 bases outside the gene matches. This CDR3 region has 15 residues.

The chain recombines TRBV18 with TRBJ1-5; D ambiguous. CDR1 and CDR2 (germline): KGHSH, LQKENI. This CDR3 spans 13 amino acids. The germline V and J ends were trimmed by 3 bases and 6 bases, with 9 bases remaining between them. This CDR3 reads CASSPPGSQPQHF. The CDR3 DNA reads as TGTGCCAGCTCACCTCCGGGGTCTCAGCCCCAGCATTTT.

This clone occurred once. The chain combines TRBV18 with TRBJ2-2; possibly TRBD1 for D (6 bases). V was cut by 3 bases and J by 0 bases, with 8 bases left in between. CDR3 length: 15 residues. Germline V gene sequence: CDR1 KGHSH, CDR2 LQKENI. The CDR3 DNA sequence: TGTGCCAGCTCACCTAGGACAGCGAACACCGGGGAGCTGTTTTTT. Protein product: CASSPRTANTGELFF.

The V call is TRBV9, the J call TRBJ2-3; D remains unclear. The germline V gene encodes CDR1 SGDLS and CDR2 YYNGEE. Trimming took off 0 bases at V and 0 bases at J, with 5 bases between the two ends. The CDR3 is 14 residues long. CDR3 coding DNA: TGTGCCAGCAGCGTAGTCGTCAGCACAGATACGCAGTATTTT. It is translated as CASSVVVSTDTQYF.

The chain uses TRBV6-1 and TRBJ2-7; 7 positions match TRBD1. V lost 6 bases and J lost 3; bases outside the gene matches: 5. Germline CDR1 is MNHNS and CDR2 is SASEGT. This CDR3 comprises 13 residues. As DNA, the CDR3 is TGTGCCAGCAGATTAGCAGGGGGCTACGAGCAGTACTTC. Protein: CASRLAGGYEQYF.

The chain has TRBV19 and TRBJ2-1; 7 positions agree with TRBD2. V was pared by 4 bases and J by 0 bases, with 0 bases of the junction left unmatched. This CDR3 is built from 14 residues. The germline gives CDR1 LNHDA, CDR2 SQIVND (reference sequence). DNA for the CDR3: TGTGCCAGTAGTAGCGGGAGCTCCTACAATGAGCAGTTCTTC. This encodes CASSSGSSYNEQFF.

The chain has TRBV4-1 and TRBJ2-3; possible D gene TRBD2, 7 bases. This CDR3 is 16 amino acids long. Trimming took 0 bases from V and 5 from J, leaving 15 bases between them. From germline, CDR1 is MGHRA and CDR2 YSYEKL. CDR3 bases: TGCGCCAGCAGCCAAGAAGGGGGGGGAGACTTAGATACGCAGTATTTT. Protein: CASSQEGGGDLDTQYF.

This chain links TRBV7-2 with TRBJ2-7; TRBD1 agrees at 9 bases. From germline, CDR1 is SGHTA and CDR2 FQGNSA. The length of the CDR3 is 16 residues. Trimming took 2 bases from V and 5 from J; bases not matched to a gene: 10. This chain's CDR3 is CASSLSPGQGLDEQYF. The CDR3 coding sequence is TGTGCCAGCAGCTTAAGCCCGGGACAGGGATTAGACGAGCAGTACTTC. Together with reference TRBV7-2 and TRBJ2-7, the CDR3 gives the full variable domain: GAGVSQSPSNKVTEKGKDVELRCDPISGHTALYWYRQSLGQGLEFLIYFQGNSAPDKSGLPSDRFSAERTGGSVSTLTIQRTQQEDSAVYLCASSLSPGQGLDEQYFGPGTRLTVT.

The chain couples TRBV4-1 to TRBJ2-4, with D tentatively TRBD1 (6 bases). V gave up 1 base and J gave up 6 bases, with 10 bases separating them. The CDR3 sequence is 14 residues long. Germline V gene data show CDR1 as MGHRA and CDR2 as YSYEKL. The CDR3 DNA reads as TGCGCCAGCAGCCAAGCACAGGGCGCAAACATTCAGTACTTC. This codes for CASSQAQGANIQYF.

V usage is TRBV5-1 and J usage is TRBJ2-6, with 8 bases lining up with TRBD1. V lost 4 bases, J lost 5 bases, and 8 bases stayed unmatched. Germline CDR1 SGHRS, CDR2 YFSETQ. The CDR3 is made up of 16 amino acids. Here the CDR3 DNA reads TGCGCCAGCAGCGGGGGGACAGGTTCTAGGGCCAACGTCCTGACTTTC. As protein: CASSGGTGSRANVLTF.